This TCR beta chain appears in the sequencing data of a study of T cell responses to AZD1222 COVID-19 vaccine. Sequencing used immunoSEQ multiplex PCR; TCRdb keeps in-frame clones, though not all of them. Among some 200,000 clones, approximately 90% were seen once, and the ten largest hold roughly 27%. Study findings and constraints: Most donors were white British and more were female, and clonal diversity was possibly underestimated. In all cases, repertoires were sampled only after the peak T cell response. Only 6 or 7 AZD1222 recipients tested seropositive at baseline.

The germline V gene has CDR1 SGHNT and CDR2 YENEEA. The CDR3 loop spans 12 amino acids. Between the trimmed V and J ends, which lost 6 bases and 7 bases, there was a span of 13 bases. Pooling covered second doses at about 4 or about 12 weeks. As to this clone: The antigen is undetermined.

The receptor comes from an adult who received the AZD1222 COVID-19 vaccine. Sequencing used peripheral blood, obtained 28 days after the second AZD1222 dose. This chain connects TRBV11-3 to TRBJ2-7; D gene unclear. Here the CDR3 DNA reads TGTGCCAGCAGGAAGAACAAAGGGGAGCAGTACTTC. As protein: CASRKNKGEQYF.